This TCR beta chain was recovered during a study of CD8 T cells in ankylosing spondylitis. The study, taken as a whole, reports: Matched ankylosing spondylitis synovial fluid reportedly contained a significantly enriched population of disease-linked clones. Characteristic of ankylosing spondylitis blood, it appeared, was a TCR beta motif comprising 7 to 9 highly homologous variants.

Quantitative molecular-barcoded 5'-RACE generated the TCR beta libraries. TCRdb itself ran the 5' RACE reads through MiXCR, one entry per CDR3 protein. The sample has under 120,000 distinct CDR3 sequences, around 24% seen once. Trimming stripped 4 bases from V and 6 bases from J, with 15 bases between. Germline CDR1 is SGHTA and CDR2 is FQGNSA. The CDR3 is made up of 15 amino acids. As for this clonotype: The antigen is not known.

V is TRBV7-2 and J is TRBJ2-2; unclear D gene. Sequenced input: synovial fluid, either unsorted or a sorted T cell fraction (not recorded which). This sequence was found in a male donor with ankylosing spondylitis. The CDR3 loop is CASSYRTPWAGELFF. The CDR3 region has the DNA TGTGCCAGCAGCTACCGGACCCCCTGGGCCGGGGAGCTGTTTTTT.